This record concerns one TCR beta chain sequence. The CDR3 has 12 amino acids. V lost 5 bases and J lost 5; bases outside the gene matches: 3. The germline V gene has CDR1 SGHRS and CDR2 YFSETQ. Produced via immunoSEQ multiplex PCR; TCRdb's table is partial and in-frame only. The sample records 50,000 to 70,000 clones, roughly 50% being singletons. The data originate from a study of cytotoxic CD8 clonotypes in ibrutinib-treated CLL. Study overall: The average sample held around 280,000 productive templates and tens of thousands of productive rearrangements.

The chain recombines TRBV5-1 with TRBJ1-2, with TRBD1 identical over 7 bases. Sequenced here: PBMCs, sampled at disease progression, from a patient treated with ibrutinib. This TCR was recovered from a human donor with chronic lymphocytic leukemia. The CDR3 reads CASSQGVYGYTF. CDR3 DNA: TGCGCCAGCAGTCAGGGGGTGTATGGCTACACCTTC.